This TCR beta chain was recovered during a study of T cells in Graves' hyperthyroidism and ophthalmopathy. Study overall: Pretreatment peripheral blood was obtained at initial diagnosis.

Researchers defined stable Graves' hyperthyroidism as no ophthalmopathy progression within 18 months. RNA transcripts provided the source from which TCR beta CDR3 regions were amplified. TCR CDR3 regions were first amplified by RT-PCR with HTBI primers. Each CDR3 protein is one row after TCRdb ran MiXCR on the multiplex PCR reads. The table includes approximately 740,000 distinct CDR3 sequences, 14% detected once. Trimming removed 1 base at V and 6 bases at J, with 13 bases between. The CDR3 is 14 residues long. CDR1 is DFQATT, CDR2 SNEGSKA, per germline (reference sequence). Regarding the study as a whole: Ophthalmopathy and stable hyperthyroidism were told apart by a 13 V-J model. The model predicted ophthalmopathy a median approximately 6.3 months before onset.

This clonotype was recorded at least ten times. What it binds is unknown. The chain carries TRBV20-1 and TRBJ1-5; no definite D call. This TCR was sampled from a young woman with Graves' hyperthyroidism. Sequenced: blood. CDR3 coding DNA: TGCAGTGCTAGAGCCTCACTCTTGGGTCAGCCCCAGCATTTT. Its protein is CSARASLLGQPQHF.